This entry lists 26 T cell receptor beta chains sequenced from one sample in a study of blood T cell repertoires in COVID-19. Libraries were prepared by immunoSEQ multiplex PCR; TCRdb keeps only in-frame clonotypes and omits some of them. This sample carries 15,000 or so clones, 85% to 90% of them seen once, and the ten largest clones take approximately 2.5%. Sequencing was done on a sample of peripheral blood. Source of these receptors: a woman aged 70 to 79 in a cohort sampled during active or convalescent COVID-19.

The rearrangement uses TRBV10-3 and TRBJ1-3; the D gene is possibly TRBD1 (5 bases). CDR1 and CDR2 from the germline V gene are ENHRY and SYGVKD. Trimming took 2 bases from V and 0 from J, leaving 11 bases between them. The CDR3 sequence is 16 residues long. The CDR3 protein is CAISEGDSGSGNTIYF. For the CDR3, the DNA is TGTGCCATCAGTGAGGGCGACAGTGGCTCTGGAAACACCATATATTTT.

The chain is built from TRBV7-2 and TRBJ2-7; D is undetermined. The CDR3 is made up of 12 amino acids. Germline V gene lookup returns CDR1 SGHTA and CDR2 FQGNSA. The V end lost 5 bases, the J end lost 6 bases, and 11 bases lay between the germline ends. The CDR3 spells CASSPGLPEQYF. CDR3 sequence (DNA): TGTGCCAGCAGCCCAGGCTTGCCCGAGCAGTACTTC. Full variable domain (missing parts from reference TRBV7-2 and TRBJ2-7): GAGVSQSPSNKVTEKGKDVELRCDPISGHTALYWYRQSLGQGLEFLIYFQGNSAPDKSGLPSDRFSAERTGGSVSTLTIQRTQQEDSAVYLCASSPGLPEQYFGPGTRLTVT.

This clone occurred once. This chain connects TRBV4-3 to TRBJ2-2; unclear D gene. Trimming stripped 0 bases from V and 6 bases from J, with 14 bases between. Germline V gene data show CDR1 as LGHNA and CDR2 as YSLEER. The CDR3 length is 16 residues. Here the CDR3 DNA reads TGCGCCAGCAGCCAAGAATCGGCTAGAGGCGCCGGGGAGCTGTTTTTT. It yields the protein CASSQESARGAGELFF.

The chain is built from TRBV11-2 and TRBJ1-1; D is uncertain. V lost 1 base to trimming and J lost 3 bases, with 9 bases between them. Germline V gives CDR1 SGHAT, CDR2 FQNNGV. The CDR3 is 14 residues long. The chain's CDR3 is CASSLAGRDTEAFF. CDR3 bases: TGTGCCAGCAGCTTAGCGGGGAGGGACACTGAAGCTTTCTTT.

The rearrangement uses TRBV4-1 and TRBJ2-7; TRBD2 agrees at 8 bases. V was clipped by 3 bases and J by 8 bases; unmatched bases: 9. Germline V gene sequence: CDR1 MGHRA, CDR2 YSYEKL. This CDR3 is built from 14 residues. The CDR3 nucleotides are TGCGCCAGCAGCCAGACCGGGGGGGGCGGGCAGCAGTACTTC. Translated: CASSQTGGGGQQYF.

The chain combines TRBV28 with TRBJ1-5, with a weak D call TRBD1 (5 bases). V was shortened by 7 bases and J by 2 bases, with 15 bases between the two germline ends. This CDR3 spans 15 amino acids. In germline, CDR1 is MDHEN, CDR2 SYDVKM. As DNA, the CDR3 is TGTGCCAGCAATGACATCGGCAGGGGCAATCAGCCCCAGCATTTT. Residues: CASNDIGRGNQPQHF.

The CDR3 DNA follows: TGTGCCTGGAGTGATAAGAGGGGGAAGAAAAATTCACCCCTCCACTTT. Residues: CAWSDKRGKKNSPLHF. The chain carries TRBV30 and TRBJ1-6; D may be TRBD1 (6 bases). CDR1 and CDR2 from the germline V gene are GTSNPN and SVGIG (reference sequence). The length of the CDR3 is 16 residues. V gave up 1 base and J gave up 7 bases, with 17 bases separating them.

As DNA, the CDR3 is TGCGCCAGCAGCTCTGAGGTGGGTTTAGGATACGAGCAGTACTTC. Translation gives CASSSEVGLGYEQYF. The chain joins TRBV5-1 to TRBJ2-7; no firm D call. Germline loops: CDR1 SGHRS, CDR2 YFSETQ. This CDR3 has 15 residues. The V end lost 3 bases, the J end lost 4 bases, and 17 bases lay between the germline ends.

This clone was recorded once. The genes are TRBV27 and TRBJ2-7; 9 bases are shared with TRBD1. V lost 2 bases to trimming and J lost 2 bases; unmatched junction nucleotides: 4. Germline V gene sequence: CDR1 MNHEY, CDR2 SMNVEV (reference sequence). This CDR3 has 15 residues. In DNA form, the CDR3 reads TGTGCCAGCAGTTTACAAGGACAGGGGCCCTACGAGCAGTACTTC. Protein sequence: CASSLQGQGPYEQYF.

The J gene is TRBJ2-7, the V gene TRBV30; possibly TRBD2 for D (6 bases). Germline CDR1 and CDR2: GTSNPN and SVGIG (reference sequence). The CDR3 extends over 14 amino acids. Trimming cost V 3 bases and J 1 base, with 13 bases left between them. CDR3 region: CAWRRRGISYEQYF. The DNA of the CDR3 is TGTGCCTGGAGGCGACGGGGGATTTCCTACGAGCAGTACTTC.

The chain has TRBV9 and TRBJ1-1, with 7 bases that match TRBD1. The junction had 6 bases not matched to a gene; V was cut back by 3 bases and J by 1 base. CDR1 is SGDLS, CDR2 YYNGEE, per germline. CDR3 length: 15 residues. The CDR3 reads CASSAWDSQNTEAFF. The CDR3 bases are TGTGCCAGCAGCGCATGGGACAGCCAGAACACTGAAGCTTTCTTT.

The gene calls are TRBV19 and TRBJ2-3; TRBD2 matches 11 bases. Looked up from germline, CDR1 is LNHDA and CDR2 is SQIVND (reference sequence). J gave up 4 bases and V 0 bases, and 18 bases lay outside the gene matches. This CDR3 is 21 amino acids long. The CDR3 coding sequence is TGTGCCAGTAGTATAGATCCCGGGCTAGCGGGGGGCCATATCCCCCCAGATACGCAGTATTTT. Its protein product is CASSIDPGLAGGHIPPDTQYF.

The chain combines TRBV2 with TRBJ2-1, with 9 bases that match TRBD1. The V segment lost 7 bases and the J segment 3 bases; nucleotides outside the gene matches: 4. Germline V gene data show CDR1 as SNHLY and CDR2 as FYNNEI. There are 14 residues in the CDR3. The CDR3 loop is CASKDRGGYNEQFF. In DNA form, the CDR3 reads TGTGCCAGCAAGGACAGGGGTGGCTACAATGAGCAGTTCTTC.

This chain uses TRBV20-1 with TRBJ2-7, with D perhaps TRBD1 (5 bases). This CDR3 has 11 amino acids. From germline, CDR1 is DFQATT and CDR2 SNEGSKA (reference sequence). V lost 6 bases and J 5 bases, leaving 11 bases between the germline ends. This chain's CDR3 is CSANSGHEQYF. The CDR3 DNA sequence: TGCAGTGCCAACTCAGGGCACGAGCAGTACTTC.

V and J are TRBV13 and TRBJ2-3; 8 bases align to TRBD2. J lost 0 bases, V lost 1 base, and 3 bases had no gene match. This CDR3 comprises 16 residues. The germline gives CDR1 PRHDT, CDR2 FYEKMQ (reference sequence). CDR3 in DNA: TGTGCCAGCAGCTTAGATCGGGGGGGGAGCACAGATACGCAGTATTTT. It specifies CASSLDRGGSTDTQYF.

This clone occurred once. V usage is TRBV19 and J usage is TRBJ1-2, with D uncertain. Trimming cost V 10 bases and J 7 bases, with 13 bases left between them. The CDR3 has 11 amino acids. Germline CDR1 LNHDA, CDR2 SQIVND (reference sequence). CDR3 amino acids: CATLVRGGYTF. For the CDR3, the DNA is TGTGCCACACTCGTTCGGGGTGGCTACACCTTC.

The J gene is TRBJ1-1, the V gene TRBV5-6, with D tentatively TRBD1 (6 bases). The ends were cut back, 0 bases at V and 4 bases at J, with 10 bases in the middle. The germline CDR1 and CDR2 sequences are SGHDT and YYEEEE. The CDR3 runs 14 residues. The CDR3 DNA reads as TGTGCCAGCAGCTTGGATACAGGGAGCACTGAAGCTTTCTTT. Protein product: CASSLDTGSTEAFF.

The chain has TRBV7-2 and TRBJ2-2, with 9 nucleotides matching TRBD2. Germline loops: CDR1 SGHTA, CDR2 FQGNSA. V lost 3 bases to trimming and J lost 0 bases; unmatched junction nucleotides: 2. The CDR3 is 16 amino acids. The CDR3 sequence: CASSLAGGTNTGELFF. CDR3 DNA sequence: TGTGCCAGCAGCTTGGCGGGGGGGACGAACACCGGGGAGCTGTTTTTT.

The chain combines TRBV28 with TRBJ1-3; TRBD1 matches 7 bases. The CDR3 is 14 amino acids. V lost 6 bases to trimming and J lost 4 bases; unmatched junction nucleotides: 6. CDR1 MDHEN and CDR2 SYDVKM come from the germline V gene. CDR3 nucleotides: TGTGCCAGCAGGGGGGACAGAGAAGGAAACACCATATATTTT. Translating it yields CASRGDREGNTIYF.

This rearrangement joins TRBV5-6 to TRBJ2-7, with D possibly TRBD1 on 5 matching bases. CDR3 size: 12 residues. The germline V gene has CDR1 SGHDT and CDR2 YYEEEE. V was trimmed by 4 bases and J by 4 bases, leaving 9 bases between them. The CDR3 loop reads CASSRDRYEQYF. In DNA form, the CDR3 reads TGTGCCAGCAGCCGAGACAGATACGAGCAGTACTTC.

V is TRBV7-3 and J is TRBJ2-6; D unresolved. CDR1 is SGHTA, CDR2 FQGTGA, per germline. The CDR3 consists of 14 residues. V gave up 5 bases and J gave up 7 bases, with 12 bases separating them. The CDR3 region is CASSPYGAANVLTF. In DNA form, the CDR3 reads TGTGCCAGCAGCCCCTATGGAGCCGCCAACGTCCTGACTTTC.

The gene calls are TRBV30 and TRBJ1-2, with 7 positions matching TRBD1. The CDR3 is 13 amino acids. Germline CDR1 reads GTSNPN; CDR2 reads SVGIG (reference sequence). Germline trimming cut 0 bases from V and 3 bases from J; bases unmatched to any gene: 1. The CDR3 loop is CAWSVQGYYGYTF. In nucleotides, the CDR3 is TGTGCCTGGAGTGTACAGGGGTACTATGGCTACACCTTC.

The rearrangement joins TRBV29-1 to TRBJ1-1, with TRBD1 as a possible D gene (6 bases). CDR1 and CDR2 (germline): SQVTM, ANQGSEA. The CDR3 is 13 residues long. Deletions cut 5 bases from V and 1 base from J, with 11 bases between. CDR3 loop: CSVRRDTNTEAFF. The CDR3 DNA follows: TGCAGCGTTCGCCGGGACACGAACACTGAAGCTTTCTTT.

This chain links TRBV10-1 with TRBJ1-4, with TRBD1 as a possible D gene (6 bases). The CDR3 extends over 13 amino acids. Germline lookup yields CDR1 WNHNN and CDR2 SYGVQD (reference sequence). The ends were cut back, 8 bases at V and 2 bases at J, with 9 bases in the middle. The CDR3 loop reads CASPTGTNEKLFF. In DNA, the CDR3 is TGCGCCAGCCCAACAGGGACTAATGAAAAACTGTTTTTT.

This chain joins TRBV24-1 and TRBJ2-7, with D perhaps TRBD1 (5 bases). CDR1 is KGHDR and CDR2 is SFDVKD in the germline V gene. This CDR3 has 13 residues. Trimming stripped 4 bases from V and 4 bases from J, with 10 bases between. The CDR3 protein is CATSENRGYEQYF. The CDR3 nucleotides read TGTGCCACCAGTGAAAATAGGGGATACGAGCAGTACTTC.

In its sample, this clone was seen a few times. The chain carries TRBV10-3 and TRBJ2-7, with TRBD1 matching 12 bases. The germline gives CDR1 ENHRY, CDR2 SYGVKD. The CDR3 loop spans 13 amino acids. V shed 10 bases, J shed 3 bases, and the junction held 4 bases outside the gene matches. This CDR3 is CATWDRGHYEQYF. For the CDR3, the DNA is TGTGCCACATGGGACAGGGGGCACTACGAGCAGTACTTC.